The 22 T cell receptor beta chains in this list originate from one sample, sequenced in a study of blood T cell repertoires in COVID-19. The assay was immunoSEQ multiplex PCR, and TCRdb's table has in-frame clones only and misses some. The table has roughly 250,000 clones, 83% seen once. Material: peripheral blood. These receptors were obtained from a man aged 35 to 55 with active or convalescent COVID-19.

This clone was detected once. The chain links TRBV11-3 to TRBJ1-3; no firm D call. The ends were cut back, 0 bases at V and 0 bases at J, with 9 bases in the middle. The CDR3 covers 16 residues. CDR1 is SGHNT, CDR2 YENEEA, per germline. The CDR3 DNA is TGTGCCAGCAGCTTAGATCTGAGCTACTCTGGAAACACCATATATTTT. Its protein is CASSLDLSYSGNTIYF.

This rearrangement joins TRBV7-9 to TRBJ1-1, with 10 bases identical to TRBD1. V shed 4 bases and J 4 bases; nucleotides not matched to a gene: 9. The germline CDR1 and CDR2 sequences are SEHNR and FQNEAQ (reference sequence). The CDR3 contains 16 residues. The CDR3 region is CASSSLDRGFFTEAFF. CDR3 DNA: TGTGCCAGCAGCTCGCTGGACAGGGGGTTCTTCACTGAAGCTTTCTTT.

The chain recombines TRBV30 with TRBJ2-7; TRBD2 is a possible D gene (7 bases). The CDR3 is 15 amino acids. V lost 2 bases to trimming and J lost 2 bases, with 16 bases between them. Germline V gene lookup returns CDR1 GTSNPN and CDR2 SVGIG (reference sequence). The CDR3 bases are TGTGCCTGGAGTAAGGGGGGGGCCCCTACCTACGAGCAGTACTTC. The encoded protein is CAWSKGGAPTYEQYF.

The genes are TRBV6-5 and TRBJ1-4; 9 bases are a match to TRBD1. Germline V gives CDR1 MNHEY, CDR2 SVGAGI. The CDR3 totals 14 residues. V trimming: 6 bases; J trimming: 7 bases; junction bases outside the gene matches: 6. The CDR3 DNA sequence: TGTGCCAGCAGCCGGACAGGGGTACGTGAAAAACTGTTTTTT. It yields the protein CASSRTGVREKLFF.

V and J are TRBV29-1 and TRBJ1-4; D call uncertain. The CDR3 runs to 13 residues. Trimming removed 5 bases at V and 3 bases at J, with 10 bases between. Germline CDR1 reads SQVTM; CDR2 reads ANQGSEA. In DNA form, the CDR3 reads TGCAGCGTTTTGCGGGGTTCTAATGAAAAACTGTTTTTT. It is translated as CSVLRGSNEKLFF.

The V and J genes are TRBV6-5 and TRBJ1-1; D is uncertain. Looked up from germline, CDR1 is MNHEY and CDR2 is SVGAGI. Trimming removed 5 bases at V and 4 bases at J, with 14 bases between. This CDR3 has 14 residues. CDR3 amino acids: CASSPGLTLTEAFF. CDR3 DNA: TGTGCCAGCAGTCCAGGACTTACTCTCACTGAAGCTTTCTTT.

The V and J genes are TRBV18 and TRBJ1-1, with 7 bases that match TRBD1. The germline V gene encodes CDR1 KGHSH and CDR2 LQKENI. The V gene end was trimmed by 3 bases and the J gene end by 0 bases; junction bases not matched to a gene: 7. The CDR3 covers 16 residues. Here the CDR3 reads CASSPGQKPMNTEAFF. CDR3 DNA sequence: TGTGCCAGCTCACCGGGACAGAAGCCCATGAACACTGAAGCTTTCTTT.

The CDR3 spells CASSLEGGVSYEQYF. The CDR3 bases are TGCGCCAGCAGCTTGGAAGGGGGTGTCTCCTACGAGCAGTACTTC. V and J are TRBV5-1 and TRBJ2-7; weak D call: TRBD1 (6 bases). Germline lookup yields CDR1 SGHRS and CDR2 YFSETQ. Between the trimmed V and J ends, which lost 0 bases and 0 bases, there was a span of 10 bases. This CDR3 comprises 15 residues.

The genes are TRBV4-2 and TRBJ2-1, with 10 positions matching TRBD2. The CDR3 is 17 amino acids. The germline gives CDR1 LGHNA, CDR2 YNFKEQ. Trimming at V came to 0 bases and at J to 9 bases, leaving 11 bases not matched to a gene. CDR3 nucleotide sequence: TGTGCCAGCAGCCAAGATCCCAGCGGGAGGGCCGTAGGTGAGCAGTTCTTC. This translates into CASSQDPSGRAVGEQFF.

V and J are TRBV29-1 and TRBJ1-2; tentatively, D is TRBD1 (6 bases). Per germline, CDR1 SQVTM and CDR2 ANQGSEA. This CDR3 contains 12 residues. Trimming removed 7 bases from V and 2 bases from J, with 11 bases in between. CDR3 bases: TGCAGCGCCGTAGGGGGAAACTATGGCTACACCTTC. It encodes CSAVGGNYGYTF. Full variable domain (outside the CDR3, taken from reference TRBV29-1 and TRBJ1-2): SAVISQKPSRDICQRGTSLTIQCQVDSQVTMMFWYRQQPGQSLTLIATANQGSEATYESGFVIDKFPISRPNLTFSTLTVSNMSPEDSSIYLCSAVGGNYGYTFGSGTRLTVV.

J is TRBJ2-7 and V is TRBV3-1 (or the pseudogene TRBV3-2), with 8 bases that match TRBD1. Per germline, CDR1 LGHDT and CDR2 YNNKEL (reference sequence). J gave up 3 bases and V 4 bases, and 2 bases lay outside the gene matches. The CDR3 runs to 13 residues. CDR3 sequence (DNA): TGTGCCAGCAGCCCGACAGGGGTCTACGAGCAGTACTTC. Residues: CASSPTGVYEQYF.

This chain links TRBV5-6 with TRBJ1-1, with D unresolved. CDR3 size: 14 residues. With 6 bases removed from V and 2 bases from J, the gap between germline ends came to 14 bases. The germline gives CDR1 SGHDT, CDR2 YYEEEE. The CDR3 protein is CASNVGLANTEAFF. CDR3 bases: TGTGCCAGCAACGTTGGTTTAGCAAACACTGAAGCTTTCTTT.

The chain has TRBV3-1 (or the pseudogene TRBV3-2) and TRBJ2-3; 9 nucleotides match TRBD2. Trimming at V came to 0 bases and at J to 9 bases, leaving 10 bases not matched to a gene. CDR1 is LGHDT, CDR2 YNNKEL, per germline (reference sequence). This CDR3 has 16 residues. The CDR3 coding sequence is TGTGCCAGCAGCCAAGATCGTCGCGGGGGGGCAAGGACGCAGTATTTT. Its translation is CASSQDRRGGARTQYF.

V and J are TRBV5-1 and TRBJ2-2; D is possibly TRBD1 (6 bases). Germline values: CDR1 SGHRS, CDR2 YFSETQ. V shed 6 bases and J shed 5 bases, with 11 bases lying between them. This CDR3 has 13 residues. The CDR3, as DNA: TGCGCCAGCATCAACAGGGTTACCGGGGAGCTGTTTTTT. Translated: CASINRVTGELFF.

The chain uses TRBV5-8 and TRBJ1-1, with 7 bases aligning to TRBD1. V lost 4 bases, J lost 5 bases, and 2 bases stayed unmatched. Germline CDR1 SGHTS, CDR2 YDEGEE. This CDR3 has 12 residues. CDR3 sequence (DNA): TGTGCCAGCAGCCGGGACAGTACTGAAGCTTTCTTT. Its protein product is CASSRDSTEAFF.

On this clone: At one boundary the junction diverges from the germline segment, which might be a read error. The V gene is TRBV12-3 or TRBV12-4, the J gene TRBJ1-2; D is perhaps TRBD1 (6 bases). There are 13 residues in the CDR3. Here the CDR3 DNA reads TGTGCCAGCAGGGTAACAGGGATGTCCGGCTACGCCTTC. Protein: CASRVTGMSGYAF.

The chain employs TRBV12-5 and TRBJ1-2; a possible D gene is TRBD1 (5 bases). V gave up 1 base and J gave up 0 bases, with 12 bases separating them. The germline V gene encodes CDR1 LGHNT and CDR2 FRNRAP. The CDR3 spans 16 residues. The CDR3 is CASGLDNRSPNYGYTF. Here the CDR3 DNA reads TGTGCTAGTGGTTTGGACAACAGGTCGCCTAACTATGGCTACACCTTC.

The gene calls are TRBV27 and TRBJ2-1; 9 bases line up with TRBD2. The CDR3 covers 16 residues. Germline CDR1 and CDR2: MNHEY and SMNVEV (reference sequence). J gave up 8 bases and V 6 bases, and 14 bases lay outside the gene matches. The CDR3 reads CASSPRGGLAVHEQFF. CDR3 DNA: TGTGCCAGCAGCCCCCGAGGGGGACTAGCTGTCCATGAGCAGTTCTTC.

The chain joins TRBV9 to TRBJ2-3, with 11 positions matching TRBD2. The CDR3 has 15 residues. The germline gives CDR1 SGDLS, CDR2 YYNGEE. V was clipped by 4 bases and J by 4 bases; unmatched bases: 5. CDR3 residues: CASSFSGGAADTQYF. DNA of the CDR3: TGTGCCAGCAGCTTTAGCGGGGGGGCCGCAGATACGCAGTATTTT.

This chain joins TRBV19 and TRBJ1-5, with 7 bases that match TRBD1. The germline gives CDR1 LNHDA, CDR2 SQIVND (reference sequence). The CDR3 runs 16 residues. V dropped 3 bases and J dropped 3; count of bases not matched to a gene: 8. CDR3 in amino acids: CASSIGTALSNQPQHF. CDR3 nucleotides: TGTGCCAGTAGTATCGGGACAGCTCTCTCCAATCAGCCCCAGCATTTT.

This sequence joins TRBV5-8 and TRBJ1-6, with D hard to call. V lost 0 bases and J 8 bases, leaving 9 bases between the germline ends. Looked up from germline, CDR1 is SGHTS and CDR2 is YDEGEE. The CDR3 length is 14 residues. In DNA, the CDR3 is TGTGCCAGCAGCTTGGAGGCGGGGTATTCACCCCTCCACTTT. Encoded protein: CASSLEAGYSPLHF.

This clone was picked up a small number of times. The J gene is TRBJ2-7, the V gene TRBV7-8; perhaps TRBD2 as D (5 bases). Germline CDR1 SGHVS, CDR2 FQNEAQ. Trimming left V 5 bases short and J 2 bases short, with 16 bases between. The CDR3 consists of 15 residues. CDR3 loop: CASSPRRVGTYEQYF. In nucleotides, the CDR3 is TGTGCCAGCAGCCCCCGGCGTGTCGGGACCTACGAGCAGTACTTC.